The entry below gives a single TCR beta chain sequence along with its context. Its matching antigen is unknown. The Oncomine TCR Beta short-read assay was applied to DNA of cultured CD4+ T cells. TCRdb ran MiXCR on the PCR reads and lists one entry per CDR3 protein. This sample has under 20,000 distinct CDR3 sequences, with around 52% found just once. As for time point: late sampling 161 to 241 days after vaccination in a few convalescent patients. Treatment noted: roughly 10-day PBMC culture with coronavirus spike peptide pools or control peptides (ViraFEST assay). Positive PCR tests were logged from March through December 2020, ahead of US Alpha, Beta and Delta variants. The sample is drawn from a study of vaccination and CD4 T cells after COVID-19. About the study: The convalescents included six males and four females, and among them two were Hispanic while seven were Caucasian.

Notes on the study in general: A median 86.3% of convalescent patients' SARS-CoV-2-reactive clones emerged only after vaccination.

The V gene end was trimmed by 3 bases and the J gene end by 3 bases; junction bases not matched to a gene: 3. Germline assignment: CDR1 SEHNR and CDR2 FQNEAQ (reference sequence). This CDR3 comprises 14 residues. This TCR came from a human donor who had recovered from COVID-19. The starting material was CD4+ T cells from blood, cultured in vitro, obtained about 7 months after SARS-CoV-2 vaccination. The chain links TRBV7-9 to TRBJ2-7; 9 bases match TRBD2. The CDR3 DNA is TGTGCCAGCAGCTTTAGCGGGGGCCTCTACGAGCAGTACTTC. Translating it yields CASSFSGGLYEQYF.